The rows below give T cell receptor beta chains drawn from one sample of a study of T-cell memory formation after mild COVID-19. TCRdb itself ran the 5' RACE reads through MiXCR, one entry per CDR3 protein. In the table there are under 250,000 distinct CDR3 sequences, around 9.1% of which are singletons. The specimen was PBMCs or a T cell subset sorted from them (not recorded which). The source of these receptors is a man between 18 and 35 years old who had mild COVID-19 (a few samples of this study predate the infection). Cell type and time point are not known. CDR3s include the opening cysteine and the closing phenylalanine or tryptophan. Each record gives: D gene, J gene, clone size, V gene, CDR3 protein, CDR3 DNA. A D gene is named only where the DNA matches it firmly. Expanded clones get a size class; other rows say once, few or many, or leave the size out.

d_gene: .; j_gene: TRBJ1-3; abundance: .; v_gene: TRBV5-8; CDR3aa: CASSWGGSALGNTIYF; CDR3nt: TGTGCCAGCAGCTGGGGAGGGTCGGCGCTCGGAAACACCATATATTTT
d_gene: .; j_gene: TRBJ1-6; abundance: few; v_gene: TRBV20-1; CDR3aa: CSARDEGLDYSPLHF; CDR3nt: TGCAGTGCTAGAGATGAAGGGCTCGATTATTCACCCCTCCACTTT
d_gene: .; j_gene: TRBJ2-1; abundance: few; v_gene: TRBV7-8; CDR3aa: CASSPRRGASSYNEQFF; CDR3nt: TGTGCCAGCAGCCCGCGACGGGGGGCCAGCTCCTACAATGAGCAGTTCTTC
d_gene: TRBD1; j_gene: TRBJ1-2; abundance: .; v_gene: TRBV20-1; CDR3aa: CSASWGTGYGYTF; CDR3nt: TGCAGTGCTAGCTGGGGGACAGGCTATGGCTACACCTTC
d_gene: .; j_gene: TRBJ2-1; abundance: many; v_gene: TRBV20-1; CDR3aa: CSVAVRGNEQFF; CDR3nt: TGCAGTGTGGCAGTCCGAGGCAATGAGCAGTTCTTC
d_gene: .; j_gene: TRBJ2-3; abundance: few; v_gene: TRBV4-2; CDR3aa: CASSQWNTDTQYF; CDR3nt: TGTGCCAGCAGCCAATGGAACACAGATACGCAGTATTTT
d_gene: .; j_gene: TRBJ2-3; abundance: .; v_gene: TRBV20-1; CDR3aa: CSARDPGASPDTQYF; CDR3nt: TGCAGTGCTAGAGATCCAGGGGCGAGTCCAGATACGCAGTATTTT
d_gene: TRBD1; j_gene: TRBJ1-5; abundance: few; v_gene: TRBV12-3/TRBV12-4; CDR3aa: CASSSQQGDQPQHF; CDR3nt: TGTGCCAGCAGTTCACAACAGGGGGATCAGCCCCAGCATTTT
d_gene: .; j_gene: TRBJ2-3; abundance: .; v_gene: TRBV29-1; CDR3aa: CSVVPGLGTDTQYF; CDR3nt: TGCAGCGTTGTCCCGGGACTGGGCACAGATACGCAGTATTTT
d_gene: .; j_gene: TRBJ1-1; abundance: few; v_gene: TRBV12-3/TRBV12-4; CDR3aa: CASTFGQLNTEAFF; CDR3nt: TGTGCCAGCACGTTTGGACAGTTGAACACTGAAGCTTTCTTT
d_gene: .; j_gene: TRBJ2-3; abundance: few; v_gene: TRBV5-4; CDR3aa: CASSLRTAFTDTQYF; CDR3nt: TGTGCCAGCAGCTTGAGAACGGCCTTCACAGATACGCAGTATTTT
d_gene: .; j_gene: TRBJ1-1; abundance: .; v_gene: TRBV7-8; CDR3aa: CASSSRLGWRAFF; CDR3nt: TGTGCCAGCAGCTCTAGACTAGGTTGGAGGGCTTTCTTT
d_gene: .; j_gene: TRBJ2-3; abundance: few; v_gene: TRBV29-1; CDR3aa: CSVVPTEGPDTQYF; CDR3nt: TGCAGCGTTGTCCCCACAGAGGGTCCAGATACGCAGTATTTT
d_gene: .; j_gene: TRBJ1-2; abundance: .; v_gene: TRBV20-1; CDR3aa: CSARTESYGYTF; CDR3nt: TGCAGTGCAAGGACAGAGAGCTATGGCTACACCTTC
d_gene: .; j_gene: TRBJ1-6; abundance: .; v_gene: TRBV6-1; CDR3aa: CATSGRSFNSPLHF; CDR3nt: TGTGCCACCTCAGGGCGGAGTTTCAATTCACCCCTCCACTTT
d_gene: .; j_gene: TRBJ2-3; abundance: many; v_gene: TRBV7-3; CDR3aa: CASSLIHHTDTQYF; CDR3nt: TGTGCCAGCAGCTTAATCCATCACACAGATACGCAGTATTTT
d_gene: .; j_gene: TRBJ2-1; abundance: .; v_gene: TRBV10-3; CDR3aa: CAAAGQGRDNEQFF; CDR3nt: TGTGCCGCAGCTGGGCAGGGTAGGGACAATGAGCAGTTCTTC
d_gene: .; j_gene: TRBJ2-3; abundance: few; v_gene: TRBV4-3; CDR3aa: CASSNEGTDTQYF; CDR3nt: TGCGCCAGCAGTAACGAGGGCACAGATACGCAGTATTTT
d_gene: TRBD1; j_gene: TRBJ2-4; abundance: many; v_gene: TRBV7-6; CDR3aa: CASSSGTVKGQTQYF; CDR3nt: TGTGCCAGCAGCTCGGGGACAGTCAAGGGGCAGACTCAGTACTTC
d_gene: TRBD1; j_gene: TRBJ2-2; abundance: .; v_gene: TRBV11-3; CDR3aa: CASSQTGAINTGELFF; CDR3nt: TGTGCCAGCAGCCAGACAGGGGCGATAAACACCGGGGAGCTGTTTTTT
d_gene: TRBD1; j_gene: TRBJ1-5; abundance: few; v_gene: TRBV10-3; CDR3aa: CAISERTGRQPQHF; CDR3nt: TGTGCCATCAGTGAGAGGACAGGGCGACAGCCCCAGCATTTT
d_gene: TRBD1; j_gene: TRBJ1-2; abundance: .; v_gene: TRBV4-3; CDR3aa: CASSQGSTGVYGYTF; CDR3nt: TGCGCCAGCAGCCAAGGATCCACAGGGGTCTATGGCTACACCTTC
d_gene: .; j_gene: TRBJ1-4; abundance: many; v_gene: TRBV2; CDR3aa: CASRRAPNEKLFF; CDR3nt: TGTGCCAGCAGAAGGGCCCCGAATGAAAAACTGTTTTTT
d_gene: .; j_gene: TRBJ1-1; abundance: .; v_gene: TRBV7-8; CDR3aa: CASSLEQGNTEAFF; CDR3nt: TGTGCCAGCAGCTTAGAACAGGGGAACACTGAAGCTTTCTTT
d_gene: .; j_gene: TRBJ1-2; abundance: .; v_gene: TRBV6-1; CDR3aa: CASSEVGVNFGYTF; CDR3nt: TGTGCCAGCAGTGAAGTAGGAGTTAACTTTGGCTACACCTTC
d_gene: .; j_gene: TRBJ1-4; abundance: few; v_gene: TRBV4-3; CDR3aa: CASTARAGEKLFF; CDR3nt: TGCGCCAGTACAGCGCGGGCCGGTGAAAAACTGTTTTTT
d_gene: .; j_gene: TRBJ2-3; abundance: many; v_gene: TRBV12-3/TRBV12-4; CDR3aa: CASSLQGDSTDTQYF; CDR3nt: TGTGCCAGCAGTTTACAGGGCGATAGCACAGATACGCAGTATTTT
d_gene: .; j_gene: TRBJ2-5; abundance: .; v_gene: TRBV12-3/TRBV12-4; CDR3aa: CASSRSGVRETQYF; CDR3nt: TGTGCCAGCAGCCGCTCCGGGGTCCGAGAGACCCAGTACTTC
d_gene: TRBD1; j_gene: TRBJ1-5; abundance: few; v_gene: TRBV10-3; CDR3aa: CAISEYGQGAEAQHF; CDR3nt: TGTGCCATCAGTGAGTATGGACAGGGGGCGGAGGCCCAGCATTTT
d_gene: TRBD1; j_gene: TRBJ2-1; abundance: .; v_gene: TRBV11-2; CDR3aa: CASSRGQGTSSYNEQFF; CDR3nt: TGTGCCAGCAGCCGTGGACAGGGAACGAGCTCCTACAATGAGCAGTTCTTC
d_gene: .; j_gene: TRBJ2-6; abundance: few; v_gene: TRBV20-1; CDR3aa: CSAPRPGANVLTF; CDR3nt: TGCAGTGCTCCGCGTCCTGGGGCCAACGTCCTGACTTTC
d_gene: .; j_gene: TRBJ1-4; abundance: few; v_gene: TRBV12-3/TRBV12-4; CDR3aa: CASSLEGEKLFF; CDR3nt: TGTGCCAGCAGTTTGGAGGGAGAAAAACTGTTTTTT
d_gene: .; j_gene: TRBJ2-2; abundance: few; v_gene: TRBV5-6; CDR3aa: CASSLGMVYTGELFF; CDR3nt: TGTGCCAGCAGCTTGGGTATGGTTTACACCGGGGAGCTGTTTTTT
d_gene: .; j_gene: TRBJ1-1; abundance: many; v_gene: TRBV11-2; CDR3aa: CASSPTTPNTEAFF; CDR3nt: TGTGCCAGCAGCCCGACAACGCCAAACACTGAAGCTTTCTTT
d_gene: TRBD1; j_gene: TRBJ2-7; abundance: once; v_gene: TRBV7-2; CDR3aa: CASSTVRTGRREQYF; CDR3nt: TGTGCCAGCAGCACCGTGAGGACAGGGCGGCGCGAGCAGTACTTC
d_gene: TRBD1; j_gene: TRBJ1-3; abundance: .; v_gene: TRBV19; CDR3aa: CASGTGGSAGNTIYF; CDR3nt: TGTGCCAGTGGCACAGGGGGAAGTGCTGGAAACACCATATATTTT
d_gene: .; j_gene: TRBJ1-2; abundance: .; v_gene: TRBV11-2; CDR3aa: CASRITNYGYTF; CDR3nt: TGTGCCAGCCGAATTACTAACTATGGCTACACCTTC
d_gene: .; j_gene: TRBJ2-5; abundance: .; v_gene: TRBV9; CDR3aa: CASSVLGRETQYF; CDR3nt: TGTGCCAGCAGCGTACTGGGGAGGGAGACCCAGTACTTC
d_gene: TRBD1; j_gene: TRBJ2-4; abundance: .; v_gene: TRBV4-2; CDR3aa: CASSQVTGTGVLGAKNIQYF; CDR3nt: TGTGCCAGCAGCCAAGTAACCGGGACAGGGGTGTTAGGGGCCAAAAACATTCAGTACTTC
d_gene: TRBD1; j_gene: TRBJ1-5; abundance: few; v_gene: TRBV7-8; CDR3aa: CASSDIPGQGEPQHF; CDR3nt: TGTGCCAGCAGCGACATCCCGGGACAGGGGGAGCCCCAGCATTTT
d_gene: TRBD2; j_gene: TRBJ2-2; abundance: .; v_gene: TRBV19; CDR3aa: CASSGTSGGGGTGELFF; CDR3nt: TGTGCCAGTTCGGGGACTAGCGGGGGAGGAGGCACCGGGGAGCTGTTTTTT
d_gene: TRBD2; j_gene: TRBJ2-7; abundance: many; v_gene: TRBV7-2; CDR3aa: CASSLGGASYEQYF; CDR3nt: TGTGCCAGCAGCCTCGGGGGGGCCTCCTACGAGCAGTACTTC
d_gene: .; j_gene: TRBJ2-5; abundance: few; v_gene: TRBV6-5; CDR3aa: CASRTGPQETQYF; CDR3nt: TGTGCCAGCAGAACAGGACCTCAAGAGACCCAGTACTTC
d_gene: TRBD2; j_gene: TRBJ2-1; abundance: few; v_gene: TRBV11-2; CDR3aa: CASSSGLGGYNEQFF; CDR3nt: TGTGCCAGCAGCTCGGGACTAGGGGGGTACAATGAGCAGTTCTTC
d_gene: .; j_gene: TRBJ2-7; abundance: .; v_gene: TRBV6-2/TRBV6-3; CDR3aa: CASSSEGTYEQYF; CDR3nt: TGTGCCAGCAGTTCCGAGGGGACCTACGAGCAGTACTTC
d_gene: TRBD1; j_gene: TRBJ1-4; abundance: .; v_gene: TRBV7-9; CDR3aa: CASSPGTGEEKLFF; CDR3nt: TGTGCCAGCAGCCCCGGGACAGGGGAAGAAAAACTGTTTTTT
d_gene: .; j_gene: TRBJ2-3; abundance: .; v_gene: TRBV20-1; CDR3aa: CSAKSQTDTQYF; CDR3nt: TGCAGTGCTAAATCTCAGACAGATACGCAGTATTTT
d_gene: .; j_gene: TRBJ2-3; abundance: few; v_gene: TRBV7-9; CDR3aa: CASSLYSGGTDTQYF; CDR3nt: TGTGCCAGCAGCTTATACTCCGGGGGCACAGATACGCAGTATTTT
d_gene: .; j_gene: TRBJ1-2; abundance: .; v_gene: TRBV4-2; CDR3aa: CASSQVALDYGYTF; CDR3nt: TGTGCCAGCAGCCAAGTGGCATTGGACTATGGCTACACCTTC
d_gene: TRBD2; j_gene: TRBJ2-5; abundance: few; v_gene: TRBV5-1; CDR3aa: CASSPGRGSETQYF; CDR3nt: TGCGCCAGCAGCCCTGGGAGGGGCAGCGAGACCCAGTACTTC
d_gene: .; j_gene: TRBJ2-3; abundance: few; v_gene: TRBV7-8; CDR3aa: CASSLMGMGTTDTQYF; CDR3nt: TGTGCCAGCAGCTTAATGGGGATGGGGACGACAGATACGCAGTATTTT
d_gene: .; j_gene: TRBJ1-1; abundance: .; v_gene: TRBV5-6; CDR3aa: CASSGLTEAFF; CDR3nt: TGTGCCAGCAGCGGGCTGACTGAAGCTTTCTTT